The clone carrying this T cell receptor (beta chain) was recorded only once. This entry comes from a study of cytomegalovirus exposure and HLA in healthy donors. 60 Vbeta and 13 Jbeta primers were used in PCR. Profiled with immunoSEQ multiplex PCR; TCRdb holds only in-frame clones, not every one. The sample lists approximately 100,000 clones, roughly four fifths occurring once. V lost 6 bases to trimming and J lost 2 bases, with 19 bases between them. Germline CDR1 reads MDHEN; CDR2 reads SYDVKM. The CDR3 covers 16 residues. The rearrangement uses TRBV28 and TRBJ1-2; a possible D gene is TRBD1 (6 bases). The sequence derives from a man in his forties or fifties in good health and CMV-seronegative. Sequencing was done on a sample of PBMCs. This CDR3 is CASRHSNRTVNYGYTF. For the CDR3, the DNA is TGTGCCAGCAGACATTCTAACCGGACAGTAAACTATGGCTACACCTTC.